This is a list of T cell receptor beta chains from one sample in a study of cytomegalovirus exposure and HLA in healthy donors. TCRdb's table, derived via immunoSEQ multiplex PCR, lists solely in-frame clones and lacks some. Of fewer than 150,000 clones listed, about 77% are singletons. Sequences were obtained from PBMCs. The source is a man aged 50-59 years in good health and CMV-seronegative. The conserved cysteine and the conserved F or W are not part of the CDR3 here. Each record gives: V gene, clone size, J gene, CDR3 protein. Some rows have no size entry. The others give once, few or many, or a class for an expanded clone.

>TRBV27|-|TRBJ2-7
ASSPNLGTGTYEQY
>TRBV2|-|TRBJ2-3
ASSEDRGTDTQY
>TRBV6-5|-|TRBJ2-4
ASSPRDSKNIQY
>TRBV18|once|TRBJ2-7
ASSPTGGYSYEQY
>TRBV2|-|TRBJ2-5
ASGDQETQY
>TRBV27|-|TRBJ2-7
ASSLSLLRGGISEQY
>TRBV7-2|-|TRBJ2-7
ASSLGLGSSYEQY
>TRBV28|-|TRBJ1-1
ASRQRQANTEAF
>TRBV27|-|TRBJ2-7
ASSSPLGTGIYEQY
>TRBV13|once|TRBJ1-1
ASSPQTENTEAF
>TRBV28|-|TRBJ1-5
ASGRGTGWNQPQH
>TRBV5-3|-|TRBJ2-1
ARSAGYNEQF
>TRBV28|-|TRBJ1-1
ASSFIGGTTEAF
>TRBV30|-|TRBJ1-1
AWSRGFTEAF
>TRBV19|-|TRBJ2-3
ASSIGPGDTQY
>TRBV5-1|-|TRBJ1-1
ASSIGQGPGRTEAF
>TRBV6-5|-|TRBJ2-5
ASSLDYQETQY
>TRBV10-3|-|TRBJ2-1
AISVTGTSAVNEQF
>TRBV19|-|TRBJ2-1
ASSIGSNSLVAHNEQF
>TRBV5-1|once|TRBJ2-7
ASSPGTGSYEQY
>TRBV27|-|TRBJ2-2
ATQGGPLNTGELF
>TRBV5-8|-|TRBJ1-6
ASSLLDKSPLH
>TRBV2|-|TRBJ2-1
ASLLDLAGGFTYNEQF
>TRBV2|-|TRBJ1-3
ASAADGNTIY
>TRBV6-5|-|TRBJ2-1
ASSPPGPHNEQF
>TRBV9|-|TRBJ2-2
ASSVVPGSAGELF
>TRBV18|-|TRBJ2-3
ASSLRTSGNGDTQY
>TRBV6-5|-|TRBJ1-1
ASSPDRLNTEAF
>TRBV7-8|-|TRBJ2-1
ASSLAQRRGSRRNEQF
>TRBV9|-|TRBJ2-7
ASSVGGHYSYEQY
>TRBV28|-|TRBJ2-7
ASSGSGMGGYEQY
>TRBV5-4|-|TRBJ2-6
ASSFRISGANVLT
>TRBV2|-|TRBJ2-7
ASSEARSSGPYEQY
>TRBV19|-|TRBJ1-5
ASSISTGGGQPQH
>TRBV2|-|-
ASTSSPTAYEQY
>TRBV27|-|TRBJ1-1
ASRDRPNTEAF
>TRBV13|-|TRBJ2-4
ASSSTSRTGDGKNIQY
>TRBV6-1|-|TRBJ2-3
ASSEEAGADTQY
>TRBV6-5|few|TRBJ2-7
ASRQGLEPYEQY
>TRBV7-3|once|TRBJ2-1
ASSLRTSGAYNEQF
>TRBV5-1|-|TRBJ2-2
ASMRGGDTGELF
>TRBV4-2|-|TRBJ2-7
ASSPSGTSGSYEQY
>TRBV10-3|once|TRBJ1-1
AINGQGGSVGNTEAF
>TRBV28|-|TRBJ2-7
ASSPPGQDYSD
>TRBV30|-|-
AWRRQGGYEQY
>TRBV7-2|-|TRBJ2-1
ASSLNGRAVNEQF
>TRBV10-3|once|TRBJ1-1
ATTGANTEAF
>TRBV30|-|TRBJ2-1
AWSSASGKVSYNEQF
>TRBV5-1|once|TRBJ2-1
ASSSRDNWYNEQF
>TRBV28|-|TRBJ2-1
ASIPGTLFNEQF
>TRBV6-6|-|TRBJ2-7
ASSHGTSGTYEQY
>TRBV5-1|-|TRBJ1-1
ASSLGGLLNTEAF
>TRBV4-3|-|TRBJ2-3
ASSQDPTGTSTDTQY
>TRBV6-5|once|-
ASSGPGTNSYEQY
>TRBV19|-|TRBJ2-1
ASSRIKKGLGFDEQF
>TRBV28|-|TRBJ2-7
ASSLYKTSYEQY